Listed below are T cell receptor beta chains from one sample, sequenced in a study of shared clonotypes between healthy human individuals. The data were produced by immunoSEQ multiplex PCR, yet TCRdb's version contains in-frame clones alone and is incomplete. The table records over 1.5 million clones, approximately 98% of them present only once. Sequenced material: naive CD4+ T cells sorted from blood. These receptors all stem from a man aged 25-40 years in good health. Each CDR3 is given with its conserved first and last residue. A D gene is named only where the DNA matches it firmly. Clone size is stated in some rows and not others, as once, few, many or a class when expanded.

d_gene	j_gene	v_gene	abundance	CDR3aa	CDR3nt
TRBD2	TRBJ2-7	TRBV7-9	-	CASSPGTSGSGEQYF	TGTGCCAGCAGCCCTGGGACTAGCGGGAGTGGCGAGCAGTACTTC
-	TRBJ2-1	TRBV11-3	-	CASSGWPGDEQFF	TGTGCCAGCAGCGGATGGCCAGGGGATGAGCAGTTCTTC
-	TRBJ1-3	TRBV6-5	few	CASRATPNSGNTIYF	TGTGCCAGCAGGGCAACACCAAACTCTGGAAACACCATATATTTT
-	TRBJ2-1	TRBV28	-	CASLRDSGSYNEQFF	TGTGCCAGCCTCCGAGATAGCGGATCCTACAATGAGCAGTTCTTC
-	TRBJ2-1	TRBV4-2	-	CASSTSNSLSYNEQFF	TGTGCCAGCAGCACTAGTAATTCCCTCTCCTACAATGAGCAGTTCTTC
TRBD2	TRBJ2-7	TRBV5-1	once	CASSREGRDEQYF	TGCGCCAGCAGCCGAGAGGGGAGGGACGAGCAGTACTTC
-	TRBJ2-5	TRBV2	-	CASSQILDPQYF	TGTGCCAGCAGTCAAATCCTGGACCCCCAGTACTTC
-	TRBJ2-1	TRBV5-1	-	CASSLTGTTYNEQFF	TGCGCCAGCAGCCTAACAGGGACTACCTACAATGAGCAGTTCTTC
-	TRBJ2-7	TRBV2	-	CASRTVNEQYF	TGTGCCAGCAGGACCGTGAACGAGCAGTACTTC
-	TRBJ2-7	TRBV9	-	CASSRASRSEQYF	TGTGCCAGCAGCCGGGCCTCCCGGAGCGAGCAGTACTTC
TRBD2	TRBJ2-2	TRBV9	-	CASSDNRLAGGLMAGELFF	TGTGCCAGCAGTGACAATCGACTAGCGGGAGGGTTAATGGCCGGGGAGCTGTTTTTT
TRBD2	TRBJ2-2	TRBV7-8	-	CASSFAGLAGAGGELFF	TGTGCCAGCAGCTTCGCGGGACTAGCGGGAGCCGGCGGGGAGCTGTTTTTT
TRBD1	TRBJ2-7	TRBV28	-	CASSLRDRYEQYF	TGTGCCAGCAGTTTAAGGGACAGATACGAGCAGTACTTC
-	TRBJ2-2	TRBV21-1	-	CASRNKPPGAYNSNTGELFF	TGTGCCAGCAGAAACAAGCCCCCAGGGGCGTACAACTCGAACACCGGGGAGCTGTTTTTT
TRBD2	TRBJ2-1	TRBV29-1	-	CSVLGASGYNEQFF	TGCAGCGTTCTTGGGGCTAGCGGCTACAATGAGCAGTTCTTC
TRBD2	TRBJ2-2	TRBV5-4	-	CASSFAGVANTGELFF	TGTGCCAGCAGCTTTGCGGGAGTAGCGAACACCGGGGAGCTGTTTTTT
TRBD2	TRBJ2-1	TRBV7-3	-	CASSLYGGTSGNEQFF	TGTGCCAGCAGCCTTTACGGGGGGACTAGCGGCAATGAGCAGTTCTTC